This TCR beta chain stems from a study of blood T cell repertoires in COVID-19. Only in-frame clones appear in the TCRdb table, and some are missing; sequencing was by immunoSEQ multiplex PCR. Here the sample spans about 250,000 clones, around 88% being singletons. V was cut by 1 base and J by 1 base, with 8 bases left in between. The CDR3 runs to 15 residues. Germline V CDR1 and CDR2: MNHEY, SMNVEV (reference sequence). The chain has TRBV27 and TRBJ1-5; D might be TRBD1 (6 bases). The sequencing sample was made of peripheral blood. The clonotype was recovered from an older man with acute or convalescent COVID-19. The CDR3 DNA follows: TGTGCCAGCAGTTTATTTGGGACAAGCAATCAGCCCCAGCATTTT. Amino acids: CASSLFGTSNQPQHF.